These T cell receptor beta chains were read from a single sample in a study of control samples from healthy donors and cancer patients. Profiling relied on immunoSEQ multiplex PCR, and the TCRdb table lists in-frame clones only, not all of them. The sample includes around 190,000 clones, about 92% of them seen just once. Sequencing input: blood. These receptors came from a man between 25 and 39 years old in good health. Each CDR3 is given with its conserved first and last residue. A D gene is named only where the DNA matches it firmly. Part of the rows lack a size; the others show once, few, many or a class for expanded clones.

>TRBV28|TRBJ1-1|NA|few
CASIKQMNTEAFF
TGTGCCAGCATAAAACAGATGAACACTGAAGCTTTCTTT
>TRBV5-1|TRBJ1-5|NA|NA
CASSLSPQNNQPQHF
TGCGCCAGCAGCTTGAGCCCCCAGAACAATCAGCCCCAGCATTTT
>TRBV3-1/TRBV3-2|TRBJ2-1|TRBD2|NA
CASSQRLAEYNEQFF
TGTGCCAGCAGCCAAAGACTAGCGGAGTACAATGAGCAGTTCTTC
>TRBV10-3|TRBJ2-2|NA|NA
CAISEALGGGAGELFF
TGTGCCATCAGTGAGGCGTTGGGGGGAGGCGCCGGGGAGCTGTTTTTT
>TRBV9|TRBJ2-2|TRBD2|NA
CASSAGGTGELFF
TGTGCCAGCAGCGCGGGGGGAACCGGGGAGCTGTTTTTT
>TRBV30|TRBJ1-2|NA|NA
CAWSAPRGGTYGYTF
TGTGCCTGGAGTGCCCCTCGGGGAGGAACCTATGGCTACACCTTC
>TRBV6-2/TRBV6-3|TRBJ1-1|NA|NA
CASSYEGRGTEAFF
TGTGCCAGCAGTTACGAGGGCAGGGGCACTGAAGCTTTCTTT
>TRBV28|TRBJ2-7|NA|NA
CASSFGKGGTYEQYF
TGTGCCAGCAGTTTCGGTAAAGGGGGGACCTACGAGCAGTACTTC
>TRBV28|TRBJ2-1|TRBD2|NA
CASHLAGGGDEQFF
TGTGCCAGCCATCTAGCGGGAGGCGGAGATGAGCAGTTCTTC
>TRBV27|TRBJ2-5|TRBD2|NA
CASSLGGTHLPETQYF
TGTGCCAGCAGTCTCGGGGGGACTCACCTCCCAGAGACCCAGTACTTC
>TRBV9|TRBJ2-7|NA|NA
CASSVSGTSYEQYF
TGTGCCAGCAGCGTTTCAGGGACCTCCTACGAGCAGTACTTC
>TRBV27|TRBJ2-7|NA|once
CASSFEGPSYEQYF
TGTGCCAGCAGTTTCGAGGGGCCCTCCTACGAGCAGTACTTC
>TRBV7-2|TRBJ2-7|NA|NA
CASSLGGGSYEQYF
TGTGCCAGCAGCTTAGGTGGGGGGTCCTACGAGCAGTACTTC
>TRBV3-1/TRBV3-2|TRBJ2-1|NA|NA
CASSPQDNEQFF
TGTGCCAGCAGCCCTCAGGACAATGAGCAGTTCTTC
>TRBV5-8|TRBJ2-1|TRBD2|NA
CASAERGGSYNEQFF
TGTGCCAGCGCGGAGCGGGGGGGCTCCTACAATGAGCAGTTCTTC
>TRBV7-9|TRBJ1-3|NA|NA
CASSYRRAGNTIYF
TGTGCCAGCAGCTACCGTCGGGCTGGAAACACCATATATTTT
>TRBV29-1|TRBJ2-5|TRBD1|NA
CSVEGQNEGTQYF
TGCAGCGTTGAGGGACAGAATGAGGGGACCCAGTACTTC
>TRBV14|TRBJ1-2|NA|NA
CASSPGTFFGYTF
TGTGCCAGCAGCCCAGGGACGTTTTTCGGCTACACCTTC
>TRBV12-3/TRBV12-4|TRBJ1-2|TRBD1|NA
CASSLVAGGGYTF
TGTGCCAGCAGTTTAGTAGCAGGGGGCGGCTACACCTTC
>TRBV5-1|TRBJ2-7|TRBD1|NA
CASSLTLTGTGGNEQYF
TGCGCCAGCAGCTTGACCCTAACCGGGACAGGGGGCAACGAGCAGTACTTC
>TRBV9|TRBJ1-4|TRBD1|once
CASSDTDRRNEKLFF
TGTGCCAGCAGCGACACGGACAGGAGGAATGAAAAACTGTTTTTT
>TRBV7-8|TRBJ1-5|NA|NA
CASSLEGVVQPQHF
TGTGCCAGCAGCTTAGAAGGGGTTGTTCAGCCCCAGCATTTT
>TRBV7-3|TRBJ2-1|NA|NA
CASSRGGIGDNEQFF
TGTGCCAGCAGCCGAGGGGGAATTGGTGACAATGAGCAGTTCTTC
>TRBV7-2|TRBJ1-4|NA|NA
CASSSRGGGGEKLFF
TGTGCCAGCAGCTCGCGCGGAGGGGGTGGTGAAAAACTGTTTTTT
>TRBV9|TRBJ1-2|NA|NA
CASSVMTANYGYTF
TGTGCCAGCAGCGTTATGACAGCTAACTATGGCTACACCTTC
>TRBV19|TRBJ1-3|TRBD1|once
CASSKPGQLGNTIYF
TGTGCCAGTAGTAAACCGGGACAGCTTGGAAACACCATATATTTT
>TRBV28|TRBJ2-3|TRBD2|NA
CASGLAGSADTQYF
TGTGCCAGCGGACTAGCGGGAAGCGCAGATACGCAGTATTTT
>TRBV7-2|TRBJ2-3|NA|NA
CASSLAGHSSTDTQYF
TGTGCCAGCAGCTTAGCAGGGCATTCTAGCACAGATACGCAGTATTTT
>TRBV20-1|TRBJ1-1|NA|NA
CSASRGQLMGTEAFF
TGCAGTGCTAGTCGAGGACAGCTGATGGGTACTGAAGCTTTCTTT
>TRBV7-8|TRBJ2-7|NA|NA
CASTHGPYEQYF
TGTGCCAGCACCCACGGGCCCTACGAGCAGTACTTC
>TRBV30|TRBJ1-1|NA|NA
CAWTQTVNTEAFF
TGTGCCTGGACGCAGACGGTGAACACTGAAGCTTTCTTT
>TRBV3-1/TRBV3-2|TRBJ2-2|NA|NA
CASSQDPGAGELFF
TGTGCCAGCAGCCAAGATCCCGGTGCCGGGGAGCTGTTTTTT
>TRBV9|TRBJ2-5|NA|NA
CASSVGPQETQYF
TGTGCCAGCAGCGTTGGGCCGCAAGAGACCCAGTACTTC
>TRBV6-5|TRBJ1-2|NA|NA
CASYFGGYTF
TGTGCCAGCTACTTCGGGGGCTACACCTTC
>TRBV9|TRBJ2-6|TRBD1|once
CASSVSPSTGSGANVLTF
TGTGCCAGCAGCGTATCCCCTTCGACAGGGAGTGGGGCCAACGTCCTGACTTTC
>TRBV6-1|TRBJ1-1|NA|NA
CASSDGSNTEAFF
TGTGCCAGCAGTGACGGCAGTAACACTGAAGCTTTCTTT
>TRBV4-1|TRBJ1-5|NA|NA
CASSQVGRDYSNQPQHF
TGCGCCAGCAGCCAAGTAGGCCGGGACTATAGCAATCAGCCCCAGCATTTT
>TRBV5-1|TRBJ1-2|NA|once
CASSLFTGGNGYTF
TGCGCCAGCAGCTTGTTCACGGGGGGCAATGGCTACACCTTC
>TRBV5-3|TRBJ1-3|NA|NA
CARTLNTIYF
TGTGCCAGAACGTTAAACACCATATATTTT
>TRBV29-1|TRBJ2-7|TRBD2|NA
CSVVLAGRYEQYF
TGCAGCGTTGTGCTAGCGGGAAGATACGAGCAGTACTTC
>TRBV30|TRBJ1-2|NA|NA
CAWSKDSLYGYTF
TGTGCCTGGAGCAAAGACAGCCTCTATGGCTACACCTTC
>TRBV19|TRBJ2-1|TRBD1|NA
CASSRIIGQGYNEQFF
TGTGCCAGTAGTAGGATAATAGGACAGGGCTACAATGAGCAGTTCTTC
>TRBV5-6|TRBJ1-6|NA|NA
CASRRQDSPLHF
TGTGCCAGCAGAAGGCAAGATTCACCCCTCCACTTT
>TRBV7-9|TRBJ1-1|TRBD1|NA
CASSLAQGGYTEAFF
TGTGCCAGCAGCTTAGCTCAGGGGGGGTACACTGAAGCTTTCTTT
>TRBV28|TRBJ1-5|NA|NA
CASRPQGLGQPQHF
TGTGCCAGCAGGCCCCAGGGGTTAGGTCAGCCCCAGCATTTT